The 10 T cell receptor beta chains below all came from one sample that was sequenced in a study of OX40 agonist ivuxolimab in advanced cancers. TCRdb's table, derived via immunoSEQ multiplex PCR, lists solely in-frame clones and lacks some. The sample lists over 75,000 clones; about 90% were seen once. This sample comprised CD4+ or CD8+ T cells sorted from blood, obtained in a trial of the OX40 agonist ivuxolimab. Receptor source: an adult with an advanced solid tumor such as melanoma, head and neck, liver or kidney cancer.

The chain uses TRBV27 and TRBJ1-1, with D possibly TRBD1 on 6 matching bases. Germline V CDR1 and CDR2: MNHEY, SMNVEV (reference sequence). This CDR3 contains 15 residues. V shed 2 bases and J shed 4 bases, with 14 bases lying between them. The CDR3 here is CASSLTAGVGTEAFF. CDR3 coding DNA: TGTGCCAGCAGTTTAACGGCAGGGGTAGGCACTGAAGCTTTCTTT.

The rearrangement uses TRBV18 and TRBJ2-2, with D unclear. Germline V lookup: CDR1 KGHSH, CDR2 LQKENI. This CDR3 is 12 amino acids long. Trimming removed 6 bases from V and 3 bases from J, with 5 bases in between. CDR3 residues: CASSAYTGELFF. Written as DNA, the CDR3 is TGTGCCAGCTCGGCCTACACCGGGGAGCTGTTTTTT.

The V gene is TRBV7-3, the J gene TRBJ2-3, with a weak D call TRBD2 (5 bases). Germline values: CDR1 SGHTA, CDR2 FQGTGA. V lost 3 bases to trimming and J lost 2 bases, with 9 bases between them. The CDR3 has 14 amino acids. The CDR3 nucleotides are TGTGCCAGCAGCTTTTCGGGGAACACAGATACGCAGTATTTT. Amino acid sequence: CASSFSGNTDTQYF.

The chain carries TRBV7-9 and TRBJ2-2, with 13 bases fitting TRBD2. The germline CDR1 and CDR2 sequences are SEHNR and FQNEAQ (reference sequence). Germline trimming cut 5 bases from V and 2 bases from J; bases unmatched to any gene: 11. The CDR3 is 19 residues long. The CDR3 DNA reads TGTGCCAGCAGCCGCTTCGTCCCGGGACTAGCGGGAAACACCGGGGAGCTGTTTTTT. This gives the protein CASSRFVPGLAGNTGELFF.

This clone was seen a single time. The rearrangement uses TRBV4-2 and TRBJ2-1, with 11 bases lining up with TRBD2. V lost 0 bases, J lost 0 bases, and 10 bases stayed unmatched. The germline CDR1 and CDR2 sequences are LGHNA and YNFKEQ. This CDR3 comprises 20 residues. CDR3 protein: CASSQDRLAGSTSSYNEQFF. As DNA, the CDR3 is TGTGCCAGCAGCCAAGATCGACTAGCGGGATCCACGAGCTCCTACAATGAGCAGTTCTTC.

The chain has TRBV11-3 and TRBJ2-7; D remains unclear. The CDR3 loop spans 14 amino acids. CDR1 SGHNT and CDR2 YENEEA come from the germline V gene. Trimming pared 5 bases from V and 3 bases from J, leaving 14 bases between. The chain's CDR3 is CASSPRSTVYEQYF. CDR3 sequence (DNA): TGTGCCAGCAGCCCCAGATCCACCGTCTACGAGCAGTACTTC.

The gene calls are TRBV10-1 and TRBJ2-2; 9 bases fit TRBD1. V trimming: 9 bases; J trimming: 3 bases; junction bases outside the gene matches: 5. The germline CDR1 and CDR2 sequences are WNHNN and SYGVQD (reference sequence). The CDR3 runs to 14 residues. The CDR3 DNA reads TGCGCCAGTTCCACAGGGGGCGACACCGGGGAGCTGTTTTTT. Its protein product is CASSTGGDTGELFF.

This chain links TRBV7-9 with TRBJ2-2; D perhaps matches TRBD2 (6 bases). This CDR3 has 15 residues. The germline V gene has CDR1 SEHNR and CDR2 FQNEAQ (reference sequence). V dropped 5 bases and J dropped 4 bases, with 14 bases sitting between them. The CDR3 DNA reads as TGTGCCAGCAGCCCGACTAGATGGGGCACCGGGGAGCTGTTTTTT. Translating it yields CASSPTRWGTGELFF. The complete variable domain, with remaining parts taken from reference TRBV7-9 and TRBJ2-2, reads DTGVSQNPRHKITKRGQNVTFRCDPISEHNRLYWYRQTLGQGPEFLTYFQNEAQLEKSRLLSDRFSAERPKGSFSTLEIQRTEQGDSAMYLCASSPTRWGTGELFFGEGSRLTVL.

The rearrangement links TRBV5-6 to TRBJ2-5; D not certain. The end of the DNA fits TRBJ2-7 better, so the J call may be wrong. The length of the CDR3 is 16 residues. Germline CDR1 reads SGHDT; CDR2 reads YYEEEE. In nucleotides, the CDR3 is TGTGCCAGCAGCTTGGTCAACCGCGTGGGAACCTACGAGCAGTACTTC. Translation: CASSLVNRVGTYEQYF.

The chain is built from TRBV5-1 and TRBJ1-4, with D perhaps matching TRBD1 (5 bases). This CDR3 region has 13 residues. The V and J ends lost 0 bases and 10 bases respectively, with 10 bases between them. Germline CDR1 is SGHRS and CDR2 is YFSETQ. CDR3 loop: CASSLGDSRKLFF. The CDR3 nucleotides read TGCGCCAGCAGCTTGGGGGACTCGAGAAAACTGTTTTTT. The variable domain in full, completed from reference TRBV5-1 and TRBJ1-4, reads KAGVTQTPRYLIKTRGQQVTLSCSPISGHRSVSWYQQTPGQGLQFLFEYFSETQRNKGNFPGRFSGRQFSNSRSEMNVSTLELGDSALYLCASSLGDSRKLFFGSGTQLSVL.